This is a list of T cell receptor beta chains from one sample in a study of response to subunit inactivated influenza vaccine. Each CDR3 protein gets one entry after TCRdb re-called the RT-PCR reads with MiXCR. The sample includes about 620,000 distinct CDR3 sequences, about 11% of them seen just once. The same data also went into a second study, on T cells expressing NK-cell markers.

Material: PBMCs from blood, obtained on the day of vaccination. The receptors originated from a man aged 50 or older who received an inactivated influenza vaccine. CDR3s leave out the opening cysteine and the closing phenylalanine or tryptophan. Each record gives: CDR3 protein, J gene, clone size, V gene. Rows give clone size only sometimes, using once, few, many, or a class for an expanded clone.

CDR3: ASSLGPPPAAGNTIY; J: TRBJ1-3; size: few; V: TRBV7-8
CDR3: AIRPGGSGNTIY; J: TRBJ1-3; size: NA; V: TRBV10-3
CDR3: SARRAGATIWEQF; J: TRBJ2-1; size: NA; V: TRBV20-1
CDR3: ASVQGISGTQY; J: TRBJ2-5; size: NA; V: TRBV28
CDR3: ASSRAQRDEQF; J: TRBJ2-1; size: NA; V: TRBV5-5
CDR3: ASSVRATTNEKLF; J: TRBJ1-4; size: NA; V: TRBV7-2
CDR3: SVENRLRTSGENTDTQY; J: TRBJ2-3; size: few; V: TRBV29-1
CDR3: ASSLWGGGSQETQY; J: TRBJ2-5; size: NA; V: TRBV11-2
CDR3: SASPGTSAYNEQF; J: TRBJ2-1; size: NA; V: TRBV20-1
CDR3: ASILGRNSPLH; J: TRBJ1-6; size: few; V: TRBV28
CDR3: ASSQARGAGGDGYT; J: TRBJ1-2; size: few; V: TRBV3-1
CDR3: ASSKWDNYEQY; J: TRBJ2-7; size: NA; V: TRBV4-1
CDR3: SGKYRGKTEAF; J: TRBJ1-1; size: few; V: TRBV29-1
CDR3: GRNYGYT; J: TRBJ1-2; size: few; V: TRBV20-1
CDR3: ASRPVGTGGLQGAEAF; J: TRBJ1-1; size: few; V: TRBV12-3/TRBV12-4
CDR3: SAKAPRGLFGNEQF; J: TRBJ2-1; size: few; V: TRBV20-1
CDR3: SEGLAGGYNEQF; J: TRBJ2-1; size: many; V: TRBV29-1
CDR3: AIRATGGTEAF; J: TRBJ1-1; size: many; V: TRBV10-3
CDR3: ASNRQGGQPQH; J: TRBJ1-5; size: few; V: TRBV2
CDR3: ASSGGVGGHEQY; J: TRBJ2-7; size: NA; V: TRBV4-3
CDR3: ASTLTGGGQPQH; J: TRBJ1-5; size: few; V: TRBV12-3/TRBV12-4
CDR3: ASSKRDIVETQY; J: TRBJ2-5; size: few; V: TRBV12-3/TRBV12-4
CDR3: ASSSVDREGYGYT; J: TRBJ1-2; size: few; V: TRBV7-9
CDR3: ASSENPGGSYNEQF; J: TRBJ2-1; size: few; V: TRBV5-1
CDR3: ASSLDPGSQKTQY; J: TRBJ2-5; size: NA; V: TRBV5-1
CDR3: ASSPIWREADTQY; J: TRBJ2-3; size: NA; V: TRBV7-9
CDR3: SAAVIGQETQY; J: TRBJ2-5; size: NA; V: TRBV20-1
CDR3: ASKGRTGNEKLF; J: TRBJ1-4; size: NA; V: TRBV6-1
CDR3: ASMRGDGNTIY; J: TRBJ1-3; size: many; V: TRBV27
CDR3: ASSSQGLPNYGYT; J: TRBJ1-2; size: NA; V: TRBV12-3/TRBV12-4
CDR3: AINRDRGTGELF; J: TRBJ2-2; size: few; V: TRBV10-3
CDR3: SVGPATGELF; J: TRBJ2-2; size: few; V: TRBV29-1
CDR3: ASSSLGQGAF; J: TRBJ1-1; size: many; V: TRBV12-3/TRBV12-4
CDR3: SARGLAGGLSEQY; J: TRBJ2-7; size: many; V: TRBV20-1
CDR3: ASRLNGAGLSSSTDTQY; J: TRBJ2-3; size: NA; V: TRBV5-4